These 13 T cell receptor beta chains were sequenced from one sample in a study of blood T cell repertoires in COVID-19. Clones were read by immunoSEQ multiplex PCR, and TCRdb kept only the in-frame ones, dropping some. Of about 46,000 clones detected, 80% to 90% appear once; the ten largest clones hold almost 8%. Specimen: peripheral blood. All receptors come from a man aged 50 or older with acute or convalescent COVID-19.

The gene calls are TRBV20-1 and TRBJ1-4, with D possibly matching TRBD1 (6 bases). Germline CDR1 DFQATT, CDR2 SNEGSKA (reference sequence). The CDR3 covers 15 residues. Trimming removed 3 bases from V and 8 bases from J, with 19 bases in between. CDR3 bases: TGCAGTGCTAGTTCCTACAGGGTGGGTTTAGAAAAACTGTTTTTT. Its translation: CSASSYRVGLEKLFF.

The chain carries TRBV19 and TRBJ1-2, with D perhaps TRBD1 (6 bases). Trimming shortened V by 7 bases and J by 3 bases, and 18 bases separated the two germline ends. Germline CDR1 and CDR2: LNHDA and SQIVND (reference sequence). This CDR3 contains 15 residues. This CDR3 is CASTPRGGVDYGYTF. CDR3 nucleotide sequence: TGTGCCAGTACCCCCAGGGGAGGGGTGGACTATGGCTACACCTTC. Together with reference TRBV19 and TRBJ1-2, the CDR3 gives the full variable domain: DGGITQSPKYLFRKEGQNVTLSCEQNLNHDAMYWYRQDPGQGLRLIYYSQIVNDFQKGDIAEGYSVSREKKESFPLTVTSAQKNPTAFYLCASTPRGGVDYGYTFGSGTRLTVV.

The chain couples TRBV9 to TRBJ1-4; D is possibly TRBD1 (6 bases). The CDR3 contains 15 residues. V shed 4 bases and J shed 6 bases, with 16 bases lying between them. In germline, CDR1 is SGDLS, CDR2 YYNGEE. This CDR3 reads CASSSQGTTDEKLFF. Here the CDR3 DNA reads TGTGCCAGCAGCTCCCAGGGGACAACAGATGAAAAACTGTTTTTT. Supplemented by reference TRBV9 and TRBJ1-4, the full variable domain reads DSGVTQTPKHLITATGQRVTLRCSPRSGDLSVYWYQQSLDQGLQFLIQYYNGEERAKGNILERFSAQQFPDLHSELNLSSLELGDSALYFCASSSQGTTDEKLFFGSGTQLSVL.

This chain connects TRBV24-1 to TRBJ1-5, with D perhaps TRBD1 (6 bases). V lost 10 bases and J lost 1, with 13 bases in between. The germline V gene encodes CDR1 KGHDR and CDR2 SFDVKD. The CDR3 consists of 14 residues. The CDR3 spells CATASGTSNQPQHF. CDR3 coding DNA: TGTGCCACGGCGTCCGGGACAAGCAATCAGCCCCAGCATTTT.

This clone has just one count. The chain uses TRBV28 and TRBJ1-5, with D perhaps TRBD1 (6 bases). Germline lookup yields CDR1 MDHEN and CDR2 SYDVKM. Trimming took 4 bases from V and 5 from J, leaving 15 bases between them. This CDR3 is 15 amino acids long. The CDR3 DNA sequence: TGTGCCAGCAGTTCGTCAGGGGCGTCCCATCAGCCCCAGCATTTT. As protein: CASSSSGASHQPQHF.

The rearrangement uses TRBV20-1 and TRBJ1-1; D is possibly TRBD1 (5 bases). Deletions cut 3 bases from V and 4 bases from J, with 18 bases between. Germline CDR1 reads DFQATT; CDR2 reads SNEGSKA (reference sequence). The CDR3 covers 15 residues. CDR3 in DNA: TGCAGTGCTAGTTTCGGCCTTACGGGGGGCACTGAAGCTTTCTTT. Protein: CSASFGLTGGTEAFF.

V gene TRBV18 combines with J gene TRBJ1-1; possibly TRBD1 for D (6 bases). The CDR3 length is 15 residues. From germline, CDR1 is KGHSH and CDR2 LQKENI. V was clipped by 5 bases and J by 4 bases, with 17 bases between them. The CDR3 coding sequence is TGTGCCAGCTCATTACAGGGAACGGGAAGCACTGAAGCTTTCTTT. Its translation: CASSLQGTGSTEAFF.

The chain couples TRBV5-6 to TRBJ2-7; 12 bases match TRBD2. Looked up from germline, CDR1 is SGHDT and CDR2 is YYEEEE. With 2 bases clipped from V and 3 bases from J, the junction kept 3 bases outside the gene matches. The CDR3 totals 15 residues. In DNA, the CDR3 is TGTGCCAGCAGCTTTTTGACTAGCGGGAGCTACGAGCAGTACTTC. Residues: CASSFLTSGSYEQYF. Full variable domain (remainder filled in from reference TRBV5-6 and TRBJ2-7): DAGVTQSPTHLIKTRGQQVTLRCSPKSGHDTVSWYQQALGQGPQFIFQYYEEEERQRGNFPDRFSGHQFPNYSSELNVNALLLGDSALYLCASSFLTSGSYEQYFGPGTRLTVT.

V usage is TRBV6-6 and J usage is TRBJ2-7, with 7 bases matching TRBD1. The CDR3 spans 13 residues. CDR1 and CDR2 from the germline V gene are MNHNY and SVGAGI (reference sequence). Trimming at V came to 6 bases and at J to 2 bases, leaving 4 bases not matched to a gene. CDR3 residues: CASSGTDPYEQYF. CDR3 bases: TGTGCCAGCAGCGGGACAGATCCCTACGAGCAGTACTTC.

The genes are TRBV19 and TRBJ1-6, with TRBD1 identical over 9 bases. The CDR3 totals 16 residues. The germline V gene encodes CDR1 LNHDA and CDR2 SQIVND (reference sequence). Trimming cost V 0 bases and J 6 bases; bases outside gene matches: 3. The CDR3 region has the DNA TGTGCCAGTAGTATAGATCAACAGGGGGCTAATTCACCCCTCCACTTT. It is translated as CASSIDQQGANSPLHF.

The rearrangement links TRBV9 to TRBJ2-3, with D possibly matching TRBD2 (5 bases). Germline V gene sequence: CDR1 SGDLS, CDR2 YYNGEE. V gave up 5 bases and J gave up 4 bases, with 20 bases separating them. The CDR3 runs 16 residues. CDR3 sequence (DNA): TGTGCCAGCAGTTATGCGGGTTTAGGTGGCCCAGATACGCAGTATTTT. This encodes CASSYAGLGGPDTQYF.

On this clone itself: Other DNA sequences from this sample encode an identical CDR3 as well. V is TRBV7-2 and J is TRBJ1-1; no clear D gene. Germline V lookup: CDR1 SGHTA, CDR2 FQGNSA. CDR3 length: 13 amino acids. V lost 3 bases to trimming and J lost 0 bases, with 5 bases between them. The CDR3 loop reads CASSFSVNTEAFF. CDR3 in DNA: TGTGCCAGCAGCTTTTCGGTGAACACTGAAGCTTTCTTT. Supplemented by reference TRBV7-2 and TRBJ1-1, the full variable domain reads GAGVSQSPSNKVTEKGKDVELRCDPISGHTALYWYRQSLGQGLEFLIYFQGNSAPDKSGLPSDRFSAERTGGSVSTLTIQRTQQEDSAVYLCASSFSVNTEAFFGQGTRLTVV.

The CDR3 here is CASRQAPNSPLHF. In DNA, the CDR3 is TGTGCCAGCAGACAGGCCCCAAATTCACCCCTCCACTTT. The chain combines TRBV7-9 with TRBJ1-6; maybe TRBD1 (5 bases). CDR1 and CDR2 (germline): SEHNR, FQNEAQ (reference sequence). Trimming took 6 bases from V and 7 from J, leaving 10 bases between them. The CDR3 contains 13 residues.